This T cell receptor beta chain was captured in a study of blood T cell repertoires in COVID-19. Study background: There were acute and convalescent COVID-19 samples, and they came from the United States, Italy and Spain.

Libraries were prepared by immunoSEQ multiplex PCR; TCRdb keeps only in-frame clonotypes and omits some of them. Of approximately 240,000 clones in the sample, 84% were seen once. Trimming stripped 1 base from V and 6 bases from J, with 9 bases between. This CDR3 comprises 13 residues. The germline V gene encodes CDR1 SEHNR and CDR2 FQNEAQ (reference sequence). Sequences were obtained from peripheral blood. This clonotype was obtained from a woman aged 60-70 years who had recovered from COVID-19. The chain combines TRBV7-9 with TRBJ1-2; D gene uncertain. The chain's CDR3 is CASSLGSGNGYTF. CDR3 nucleotides: TGTGCCAGCAGCTTAGGATCGGGGAATGGCTACACCTTC.